A single sample gave rise to the 16 T cell receptor beta chains below, sequenced in a study of blood T cell repertoires in COVID-19. Profiled with immunoSEQ multiplex PCR; TCRdb holds only in-frame clones, not every one. The data hold some 140,000 clones, with approximately 88% observed a single time. Sequenced: peripheral blood. The receptor set was obtained from a woman of 80 years or more with acute or convalescent COVID-19.

This chain joins TRBV5-4 and TRBJ1-3, with TRBD1 matching over 9 bases. Germline CDR1 reads SGHNT; CDR2 reads YYREEE (reference sequence). J gave up 1 base and V 2 bases, and 4 bases lay outside the gene matches. The CDR3 sequence is 16 residues long. In nucleotides, the CDR3 is TGTGCCAGCAGCTTACAGGGGGCAGGGTCTGGAAACACCATATATTTT. Encoded protein: CASSLQGAGSGNTIYF.

This rearrangement joins TRBV5-4 to TRBJ2-3; 8 bases agree with TRBD1. Unmatched junction bases numbered 1, after V lost 0 bases and J lost 1 base. The CDR3 is 15 amino acids. Germline V lookup: CDR1 SGHNT, CDR2 YYREEE (reference sequence). The CDR3: CASSLDRGGTDTQYF. As DNA, the CDR3 is TGTGCCAGCAGCTTGGACAGGGGGGGCACAGATACGCAGTATTTT. The full variable domain, in which reference TRBV5-4 and TRBJ2-3 provide the parts outside the CDR3, is ETGVTQSPTHLIKTRGQQVTLRCSSQSGHNTVSWYQQALGQGPQFIFQYYREEENGRGNFPPRFSGLQFPNYSSELNVNALELDDSALYLCASSLDRGGTDTQYFGPGTRLTVL.

The V gene is TRBV5-1, the J gene TRBJ2-3, with D perhaps TRBD1 (6 bases). This CDR3 region has 14 residues. V was clipped by 7 bases and J by 3 bases, with 15 bases between them. Germline loops: CDR1 SGHRS, CDR2 YFSETQ. The CDR3 DNA follows: TGCGCCAGCTGGGGGCAGACCGGTACAGATACGCAGTATTTT. Its protein product is CASWGQTGTDTQYF.

This sequence joins TRBV5-5 and TRBJ1-6, with 10 bases aligning to TRBD1. J lost 9 bases, V lost 0 bases, and 3 bases had no gene match. Germline V gene sequence: CDR1 SGHKS, CDR2 YYEKEE (reference sequence). The CDR3 contains 15 residues. This CDR3 reads CASSLGTGGFSPLHF. DNA of the CDR3: TGTGCCAGCAGCTTGGGGACAGGGGGGTTTTCACCCCTCCACTTT.

The V call is TRBV9, the J call TRBJ2-2, with D possibly being TRBD2 (5 bases). V was cut by 5 bases and J by 7 bases, with 15 bases left in between. Germline CDR1 is SGDLS and CDR2 is YYNGEE. The CDR3 sequence is 14 residues long. CDR3 sequence: CASSFRGSLGELFF. The CDR3, as DNA: TGTGCCAGCAGTTTCCGAGGGAGCCTCGGGGAGCTGTTTTTT.

This clone has only one observation. The V and J genes are TRBV5-4 and TRBJ2-1; D is perhaps TRBD1 (6 bases). V dropped 2 bases and J dropped 2 bases, with 11 bases sitting between them. The CDR3 has 15 amino acids. Germline lookup yields CDR1 SGHNT and CDR2 YYREEE (reference sequence). Here the CDR3 DNA reads TGTGCCAGCAGCTTACCAGGGGAGACCTACAATGAGCAGTTCTTC. Translated, it gives CASSLPGETYNEQFF.

V is TRBV7-2 and J is TRBJ2-1; D remains ambiguous. Trimming shortened V by 4 bases and J by 2 bases, and 6 bases separated the two germline ends. The germline V gene encodes CDR1 SGHTA and CDR2 FQGNSA. This CDR3 is 13 amino acids long. This CDR3 is CASSSIAYNEQFF. In DNA, the CDR3 is TGTGCCAGCAGCTCCATTGCCTACAATGAGCAGTTCTTC.

The chain links TRBV4-3 to TRBJ2-1; 8 nucleotides agree with TRBD2. From germline, CDR1 is LGHNA and CDR2 YSLEER. This CDR3 spans 16 amino acids. The J segment lost 7 bases and the V segment lost 0 bases, leaving 8 bases of the junction unmatched. CDR3 amino acids: CASSQDMLRGANEQFF. The CDR3 DNA follows: TGCGCCAGCAGCCAAGATATGCTGCGGGGGGCGAATGAGCAGTTCTTC.

The rearrangement uses TRBV5-1 and TRBJ1-2; 8 positions match TRBD1. There are 16 residues in the CDR3. Germline V lookup: CDR1 SGHRS, CDR2 YFSETQ. J lost 3 bases, V lost 3 bases, and 10 bases had no gene match. CDR3 nucleotide sequence: TGCGCCAGCAGCTCCGGACAGGGCTTTCGGGACTATGGCTACACCTTC. Protein: CASSSGQGFRDYGYTF.

The chain is built from TRBV15 and TRBJ1-4, with D maybe TRBD1 (5 bases). Per the germline V gene, CDR1 is LNHNV and CDR2 is YYDKDF (reference sequence). This CDR3 has 15 residues. V lost 2 bases and J lost 1, with 8 bases in between. Here the CDR3 DNA reads TGTGCCACCAGCAGACAGGGTGGAACTAATGAAAAACTGTTTTTT. Translation: CATSRQGGTNEKLFF.

This clone has only one observation. V usage is TRBV7-9 and J usage is TRBJ2-2; TRBD1 matches at 8 bases. The junction had 10 bases not matched to a gene; V was cut back by 3 bases and J by 7 bases. Germline CDR1 reads SEHNR; CDR2 reads FQNEAQ (reference sequence). The CDR3 covers 16 residues. The CDR3 spells CASSFRDRIIFGELFF. The DNA of the CDR3 is TGTGCCAGCAGCTTCCGGGACAGGATTATATTCGGGGAGCTGTTTTTT.

J is TRBJ2-4 and V is TRBV5-1; 13 nucleotides line up with TRBD2. Trimming took 2 bases from V and 2 from J; bases not matched to a gene: 1. Germline values: CDR1 SGHRS, CDR2 YFSETQ. The CDR3 runs 16 residues. In DNA, the CDR3 is TGCGCCAGCAGCTTACTAGCGGGGGGGCCCAAAAACATTCAGTACTTC. It codes for CASSLLAGGPKNIQYF.

This clone was picked up one time. The chain employs TRBV5-1 and TRBJ2-3, with 11 bases lining up with TRBD2. The CDR3 has 22 residues. Germline assignment: CDR1 SGHRS and CDR2 YFSETQ. After removal of 3 bases from V and 1 base from J, the junction contained 22 bases not matched to a gene. CDR3 sequence (DNA): TGCGCCAGCAGCTCGGACAGCTTAACTAGCGGGAGTTTATTGGACGGCACAGATACGCAGTATTTT. Its protein product is CASSSDSLTSGSLLDGTDTQYF.

V is TRBV6-2 or TRBV6-3 and J is TRBJ1-6; D gene uncertain. Germline V gene sequence: CDR1 MNHEY, CDR2 SVGEGT. This CDR3 has 14 residues. Trimming pared 4 bases from V and 5 bases from J, leaving 9 bases between. The CDR3 is CASSLTGDNSPLHF. In DNA form, the CDR3 reads TGTGCCAGCAGTTTGACTGGAGATAATTCACCCCTCCACTTT.

This chain links TRBV30 with TRBJ2-3; 7 bases fit TRBD1. Germline V CDR1 and CDR2: GTSNPN, SVGIG (reference sequence). The CDR3 sequence is 14 residues long. J gave up 1 base and V 3 bases, and 4 bases lay outside the gene matches. The CDR3 sequence: CAWSTGVRTDTQYF. The CDR3 bases are TGTGCCTGGAGCACAGGGGTTCGCACAGATACGCAGTATTTT. The complete variable domain, with remaining parts taken from reference TRBV30 and TRBJ2-3, reads SQTIHQWPATLVQPVGSPLSLECTVEGTSNPNLYWYRQAAGRGLQLLFYSVGIGQISSEVPQNLSASRPQDRQFILSSKKLLLSDSGFYLCAWSTGVRTDTQYFGPGTRLTVL.

This clone appeared once. This rearrangement joins TRBV6-5 to TRBJ2-7; 8 nucleotides line up with TRBD1. This CDR3 comprises 15 residues. J was trimmed by 2 bases and V by 6 bases; bases with no gene match: 9. Looked up from germline, CDR1 is MNHEY and CDR2 is SVGAGI. The CDR3 loop reads CASSPRDRGPYEQYF. The DNA of the CDR3 is TGTGCCAGCAGCCCCCGAGACAGGGGCCCCTACGAGCAGTACTTC.